The source of this T cell receptor beta chain is a study of blood T cell repertoires in COVID-19. Donors in Cohort 3 counted as recovered after two negative PCRs, clearance, or symptom resolution. The repertoire was sequenced with immunoSEQ multiplex PCR; TCRdb's copy has only in-frame clones and lacks some. The table has roughly 200,000 clones, 85% seen once. This clone was found once. CDR1 KGHSH and CDR2 LQKENI come from the germline V gene. The CDR3 is 18 residues long. V lost 1 base to trimming and J lost 5 bases; unmatched junction nucleotides: 11. The chain recombines TRBV18 with TRBJ2-5, with 12 bases identical to TRBD2. The sequence came from a middle-aged man who had recovered from COVID-19. Sequencing was carried out using PBMCs or T cells enriched from blood (not recorded which). The CDR3 spells CASSPRTTSGSSGETQYF. In DNA, the CDR3 is TGTGCCAGCTCACCACGCACGACTAGCGGGAGTTCTGGGGAGACCCAGTACTTC.